The 6 T cell receptor beta chains in this list originate from one sample, sequenced in a study of T cells in Graves' hyperthyroidism and ophthalmopathy. Template material for amplifying TCR beta CDR3 regions consisted of RNA transcripts. RT-PCR in the first round (using the HTBI primer set) targeted the TCR CDR3. TCRdb reanalysed the multiplex PCR reads using MiXCR and keeps one entry per CDR3 protein. The sample lists 300,000 to 500,000 distinct CDR3 sequences, about an eighth seen once, with over 25% in the top ten. Input material: blood. The receptors come from a man in his forties or fifties with Graves' ophthalmopathy.

The chain recombines TRBV29-1 with TRBJ2-1; no firm D call. V lost 4 bases, J lost 0 bases, and 4 bases lay in between. The CDR3 length is 12 residues. From germline, CDR1 is SQVTM and CDR2 ANQGSEA. The CDR3 DNA reads TGCAGCGTTGGGGTCTCCTACAATGAGCAGTTCTTC. Translation: CSVGVSYNEQFF.

This clonotype came up many times. V usage is TRBV3-1 and J usage is TRBJ2-2; D is possibly TRBD2 (5 bases). This CDR3 has 15 amino acids. Looked up from germline, CDR1 is LGHDT and CDR2 is YNNKEL (reference sequence). V lost 6 bases, J lost 4 bases, and 15 bases lay in between. CDR3 region: CASRYSGRGTGELFF. The DNA of the CDR3 is TGTGCCAGCAGATACAGCGGTCGGGGCACCGGGGAGCTGTTTTTT. Drawing the rest from reference TRBV3-1 and TRBJ2-2, the complete variable domain is DTAVSQTPKYLVTQMGNDKSIKCEQNLGHDTMYWYKQDSKKFLKIMFSYNNKELIINETVPNRFSPKSPDKAHLNLHINSLELGDSAVYFCASRYSGRGTGELFFGEGSRLTVL.

This clonotype was counted at least ten times. The J gene is TRBJ2-5, the V gene TRBV27, with 7 positions matching TRBD1. V lost 6 bases and J lost 8; bases outside the gene matches: 12. The CDR3 length is 14 residues. Per germline, CDR1 MNHEY and CDR2 SMNVEV (reference sequence). Written as DNA, the CDR3 is TGTGCCAGCAGACCCGGGACAGCAGCCGGAACCCAGTACTTC. It encodes CASRPGTAAGTQYF.

This clonotype rates as medium-sized. V is TRBV30 and J is TRBJ2-2, with D possibly being TRBD2 (5 bases). Between the trimmed V and J ends, which lost 6 bases and 3 bases, there was a span of 8 bases. Germline V gene lookup returns CDR1 GTSNPN and CDR2 SVGIG (reference sequence). The CDR3 sequence is 12 residues long. The CDR3 here is CACLADTGELFF. CDR3 nucleotide sequence: TGTGCCTGTCTAGCAGACACCGGGGAGCTGTTTTTT.

This clonotype has more than one count but fewer than ten. The chain combines TRBV6-1 with TRBJ1-2, with D perhaps TRBD1 (5 bases). The ends were cut back, 5 bases at V and 7 bases at J, with 8 bases in the middle. Per germline, CDR1 MNHNS and CDR2 SASEGT. The length of the CDR3 is 11 residues. The CDR3, as DNA: TGTGCCAGCAGTTCGGGGGGTGGCTACACCTTC. It codes for CASSSGGGYTF.

The chain links TRBV30 to TRBJ1-1; perhaps TRBD1 as D (5 bases). The length of the CDR3 is 15 residues. Trimming took off 0 bases at V and 0 bases at J, with 11 bases between the two ends. Germline V CDR1 and CDR2: GTSNPN, SVGIG (reference sequence). The CDR3 here is CAWSVPGTVNTEAFF. Written as DNA, the CDR3 is TGTGCCTGGAGTGTACCTGGGACCGTGAACACTGAAGCTTTCTTT.